One and the same sample provided the 29 T cell receptor beta chains below, sequenced in a study of identical twins. From the 5' RACE reads, TCRdb called clonotypes with MiXCR, one entry per CDR3 protein. The data hold fewer than 250,000 distinct CDR3 sequences, with more than 15% observed a single time. The same data also went into a second study, on T cells expressing NK-cell markers.

The sequenced sample was CD8+ T cells sorted from blood. The source is a woman aged 18-29 years in good health.

A few counts support this clonotype. The rearrangement joins TRBV11-1 to TRBJ2-1, with D tentatively TRBD1 or TRBD2 (5 bases each). Germline V gives CDR1 SGHAT, CDR2 FQDESV (reference sequence). The CDR3 length is 18 residues. V was shortened by 5 bases and J by 3 bases, with 23 bases between the two germline ends. The CDR3 spells CASSTDKAPRAGYNEQFF. The CDR3 nucleotides are TGTGCCAGCAGCACGGACAAGGCCCCGCGGGCAGGCTACAATGAGCAGTTCTTC.

The rearrangement links TRBV20-1 to TRBJ2-1, with 8 bases that match TRBD2. The V and J ends lost 6 bases and 6 bases, in that order; junction bases with no gene match: 13. Germline CDR1 is DFQATT and CDR2 is SNEGSKA (reference sequence). CDR3 length: 15 residues. The CDR3 sequence: CSAPFEREMTNEQFF. The CDR3 DNA is TGCAGTGCCCCCTTCGAGCGGGAGATGACCAATGAGCAGTTCTTC.

This clonotype was picked up a small number of times. The chain employs TRBV19 and TRBJ2-1, with D hard to call. This CDR3 comprises 15 residues. Trimming removed 9 bases at V and 2 bases at J, with 17 bases between. Germline values: CDR1 LNHDA, CDR2 SQIVND (reference sequence). CDR3 protein: CASLSPSEPYNEQFF. In DNA form, the CDR3 reads TGTGCCAGCCTTTCCCCGTCCGAGCCCTACAATGAGCAGTTCTTC.

In its sample, this clonotype was seen a few times. The chain uses TRBV11-2 and TRBJ2-1; 7 nucleotides agree with TRBD2. CDR1 and CDR2 from the germline V gene are SGHAT and FQNNGV. V was clipped by 4 bases and J by 4 bases; unmatched bases: 16. CDR3 length equals 18 residues. The CDR3: CASSSPRELAHLYNEQFF. The CDR3 bases are TGTGCCAGCAGCTCCCCTAGGGAACTAGCGCATCTTTACAATGAGCAGTTCTTC.

This clonotype occurred a few times. The CDR3 sequence: CASSFKSASGAGGDTQYF. The CDR3 DNA reads as TGTGCCAGCAGTTTTAAAAGCGCTAGCGGAGCGGGGGGAGATACGCAGTATTTT. J is TRBJ2-3 and V is TRBV27, with TRBD2 matching 9 bases. The germline V gene has CDR1 MNHEY and CDR2 SMNVEV (reference sequence). This CDR3 has 18 residues. The junction had 15 bases not matched to a gene; V was cut back by 3 bases and J by 5 bases.

The chain uses TRBV4-3 and TRBJ2-3, with 9 bases matching TRBD2. Germline V gene data show CDR1 as LGHNA and CDR2 as YSLEER. The junction had 15 bases not matched to a gene; V was cut back by 1 base and J by 4 bases. This CDR3 comprises 19 residues. CDR3 sequence: CASSQGSLKAGGIADTQYF. For the CDR3, the DNA is TGCGCCAGCAGCCAAGGAAGCCTTAAAGCGGGAGGCATAGCAGATACGCAGTATTTT.

This clonotype was found a few times. A read error is possible here, since a much larger clone lies one base away. The rearrangement joins TRBV13 to TRBJ2-1; 10 bases line up with TRBD2. The CDR3 has 15 amino acids. Trimming removed 5 bases from V and 4 bases from J; junction bases left unmatched: 5. Germline V gene sequence: CDR1 PRHDT, CDR2 FYEKMQ (reference sequence). The CDR3 protein is CASSPGTSVYNEQFF. CDR3 bases: TGTGCCAGCAGCCCCGGGACTAGCGTATACAATGAGCAGTTCTTC.

The chain is built from TRBV9 and TRBJ1-1, with D uncertain. The CDR3 contains 11 residues. V gave up 2 bases and J gave up 7 bases, with 6 bases separating them. Per germline, CDR1 SGDLS and CDR2 YYNGEE. CDR3 coding DNA: TGTGCCAGCAGCGTCATTAGTGAAGCTTTCTTT. Its translation is CASSVISEAFF.

The chain uses TRBV29-1 and TRBJ2-7; 8 bases are shared with TRBD1. This CDR3 is built from 14 residues. V lost 6 bases and J lost 0; bases outside the gene matches: 7. Germline V gives CDR1 SQVTM, CDR2 ANQGSEA. The CDR3 region is CSVAYRGVSYEQYF. The CDR3 coding sequence is TGCAGCGTCGCATACAGGGGGGTCTCCTACGAGCAGTACTTC.

This chain links TRBV6-5 with TRBJ1-5; 10 bases line up with TRBD1. CDR3 length: 15 amino acids. With 2 bases clipped from V and 3 bases from J, the junction kept 1 base outside the gene matches. From germline, CDR1 is MNHEY and CDR2 SVGAGI. CDR3 in DNA: TGTGCCAGCAGTTACGGGACAGGGGTCAATCAGCCCCAGCATTTT. This codes for CASSYGTGVNQPQHF.

The chain uses TRBV13 and TRBJ2-1; 10 bases are a match to TRBD2. From germline, CDR1 is PRHDT and CDR2 FYEKMQ (reference sequence). Unmatched junction bases numbered 9, after V lost 5 bases and J lost 8 bases. This CDR3 has 15 amino acids. The CDR3 protein is CASSPTSGARYEQFF. In nucleotides, the CDR3 is TGTGCCAGCAGCCCAACTAGCGGGGCACGCTATGAGCAGTTCTTC.

In its sample, this clonotype was seen a few times. J is TRBJ2-7 and V is TRBV7-9, with 8 positions matching TRBD1. V lost 4 bases to trimming and J lost 5 bases; unmatched junction nucleotides: 10. The CDR3 runs 15 residues. Germline values: CDR1 SEHNR, CDR2 FQNEAQ (reference sequence). CDR3 bases: TGTGCCAGCAGCTACGACAGGGGAACGTCCAACGAGCAGTACTTC. Its protein is CASSYDRGTSNEQYF.

The chain recombines TRBV10-3 with TRBJ2-1; 13 bases fit TRBD2. V gave up 5 bases and J gave up 0 bases; unmatched junction bases: 16. Germline lookup yields CDR1 ENHRY and CDR2 SYGVKD. The CDR3 contains 21 residues. The CDR3 bases are TGTGCCATCAGTAGTCCAGATACACTAGCGGGGGGGTCCGACTCCTACAATGAGCAGTTCTTC. It is translated as CAISSPDTLAGGSDSYNEQFF.

The chain employs TRBV9 and TRBJ2-7, with 9 bases that match TRBD1. Germline V lookup: CDR1 SGDLS, CDR2 YYNGEE. The V and J ends lost 2 bases and 6 bases, in that order; junction bases with no gene match: 6. CDR3 size: 14 residues. CDR3 coding DNA: TGTGCCAGCAGCGTTGGGGACAGGGCTGGCGAGCAGTACTTC. Translation: CASSVGDRAGEQYF.

The CDR3 region has the DNA TGTGCCAGCAGCTTACTGCTAGCGGGGGGCGATGAGCAGTTCTTC. The encoded protein is CASSLLLAGGDEQFF. The chain employs TRBV7-2 and TRBJ2-1; 11 bases map to TRBD2. The V segment lost 2 bases and the J segment 8 bases; nucleotides outside the gene matches: 5. The CDR3 loop spans 15 amino acids. Per the germline V gene, CDR1 is SGHTA and CDR2 is FQGNSA. The full variable domain, completed using reference TRBV7-2 and TRBJ2-1, is GAGVSQSPSNKVTEKGKDVELRCDPISGHTALYWYRQSLGQGLEFLIYFQGNSAPDKSGLPSDRFSAERTGGSVSTLTIQRTQQEDSAVYLCASSLLLAGGDEQFFGPGTRLTVL.

The V gene is TRBV27, the J gene TRBJ2-5, with a weak D call TRBD2 (5 bases). The CDR3 consists of 16 residues. Germline CDR1 is MNHEY and CDR2 is SMNVEV (reference sequence). Trimming pared 4 bases from V and 2 bases from J, leaving 17 bases between. CDR3 sequence reads: CASSSGVYRAQETQYF. The CDR3 DNA reads as TGTGCCAGCAGTTCCGGGGTTTATCGGGCTCAAGAGACCCAGTACTTC.

This clonotype was seen more than once but under ten times. The chain combines TRBV5-1 with TRBJ2-7; 10 bases map to TRBD1. CDR1 and CDR2 from the germline V gene are SGHRS and YFSETQ. The junction had 10 bases not matched to a gene; V was cut back by 4 bases and J by 3 bases. The CDR3 sequence is 16 residues long. The CDR3: CASSETGTGAHYEQYF. The CDR3 DNA is TGCGCCAGCAGCGAAACCGGGACAGGGGCCCACTACGAGCAGTACTTC.

This clonotype came up a few times. The V gene is TRBV7-9, the J gene TRBJ2-2; no reliable D call. Trimming shortened V by 2 bases and J by 6 bases, and 10 bases separated the two germline ends. The CDR3 totals 14 residues. Germline-derived CDR1 and CDR2 are SEHNR and FQNEAQ (reference sequence). CDR3 DNA sequence: TGTGCCAGCAGCTTAAGTTCTCTTGCCGGGGAGCTGTTTTTT. Translated, it gives CASSLSSLAGELFF.

The genes are TRBV19 and TRBJ2-1; D might be TRBD2 (6 bases). From germline, CDR1 is LNHDA and CDR2 SQIVND (reference sequence). Trimming cost V 5 bases and J 1 base, with 15 bases left between them. The CDR3 is 16 residues long. The CDR3 coding sequence is TGTGCCAGTAGTTCCGCTAGACTAGTTTCCTACAATGAGCAGTTCTTC. Residues: CASSSARLVSYNEQFF.

V and J are TRBV20-1 and TRBJ2-7; D is unresolved. The germline CDR1 and CDR2 sequences are DFQATT and SNEGSKA (reference sequence). Trimming removed 4 bases at V and 0 bases at J, with 13 bases between. The CDR3 covers 14 residues. CDR3 residues: CSATSLSLSYEQYF. As DNA, the CDR3 is TGCAGTGCTACCTCCCTGAGCCTCTCCTACGAGCAGTACTTC.

In DNA, the CDR3 is TGTGCCACCAGGCCCGGGGGGGTTTTAGAGCAGTTCTTC. This sequence encodes CATRPGGVLEQFF. V gene TRBV15 combines with J gene TRBJ2-7; 8 bases align to TRBD2. Near its end, the DNA agrees better with TRBJ2-1, so the J call may be wrong. This CDR3 spans 13 amino acids. The V gene's germline CDR1 is LNHNV and CDR2 YYDKDF (reference sequence).

With respect to this clonotype: One end of the junction varies from germline; a read error may be responsible. J is TRBJ2-5 and V is TRBV29-1; 8 nucleotides match TRBD2. Germline CDR1 is SQVTM and CDR2 is ANQGSEA. The CDR3 extends over 11 amino acids. The CDR3 region is CSVPGSGATDF. As DNA, the CDR3 is TGCAGCGTCCCGGGTAGCGGGGCCACGGACTTC.

The sample holds many counts of this clonotype. The chain combines TRBV10-3 with TRBJ2-3, with 9 bases aligning to TRBD1. With 2 bases clipped from V and 4 bases from J, the junction kept 10 bases outside the gene matches. The CDR3 sequence is 17 residues long. Germline CDR1 and CDR2: ENHRY and SYGVKD. The CDR3 region is CAISEPHRGLGADTQYF. The CDR3 DNA follows: TGTGCCATCAGTGAGCCCCACAGGGGGCTCGGGGCAGATACGCAGTATTTT.

This clonotype was seen only a few times. This rearrangement joins TRBV13 to TRBJ2-2, with TRBD2 identical over 7 bases. Germline CDR1 and CDR2: PRHDT and FYEKMQ (reference sequence). The CDR3 has 16 amino acids. J gave up 1 base and V 5 bases, and 7 bases lay outside the gene matches. The CDR3 DNA reads TGTGCCAGCAGCACCAGCGGGGAGTTGAACACCGGGGAGCTGTTTTTT. It encodes CASSTSGELNTGELFF.

In its sample, this clonotype was seen a few times. The chain joins TRBV7-9 to TRBJ2-5; TRBD1 might be the D (5 bases). The germline V and J ends were trimmed by 4 bases and 5 bases, with 14 bases remaining between them. The CDR3 consists of 14 residues. CDR1 and CDR2 from the germline V gene are SEHNR and FQNEAQ (reference sequence). The CDR3 sequence is CASSYPQVPETQYF. CDR3 nucleotides: TGTGCCAGCAGCTATCCACAGGTTCCTGAGACCCAGTACTTC.

The rearrangement links TRBV12-5 to TRBJ2-3; a weak D match, TRBD1 (6 bases). The CDR3 runs to 15 residues. Germline assignment: CDR1 LGHNT and CDR2 FRNRAP. V lost 4 bases and J 2 bases, leaving 13 bases between the germline ends. CDR3 residues: CASGSGTLSTDTQYF. CDR3 DNA sequence: TGTGCTAGTGGTTCGGGGACACTATCCACAGATACGCAGTATTTT.

This chain connects TRBV13 to TRBJ1-1; maybe TRBD1 (5 bases). The CDR3 sequence is 14 residues long. V lost 2 bases and J 4 bases, leaving 11 bases between the germline ends. Germline CDR1 reads PRHDT; CDR2 reads FYEKMQ (reference sequence). Here the CDR3 reads CASSLMGRGTEAFF. CDR3 bases: TGTGCCAGCAGCTTAATGGGGCGCGGCACTGAAGCTTTCTTT.

The V and J genes are TRBV7-9 and TRBJ2-3, with D perhaps matching TRBD2 (5 bases). V lost 5 bases and J lost 6, with 18 bases in between. Germline assignment: CDR1 SEHNR and CDR2 FQNEAQ (reference sequence). The CDR3 extends over 15 amino acids. CDR3 sequence (DNA): TGTGCCAGCAGCCTTCTATCGGGATCTTCTGATACGCAGTATTTT. Translated: CASSLLSGSSDTQYF.

This clonotype was observed a few times. This chain links TRBV7-9 with TRBJ2-5, with D perhaps given as TRBD1 or TRBD2 (5 bases each). The CDR3 covers 17 residues. The germline CDR1 and CDR2 sequences are SEHNR and FQNEAQ (reference sequence). V gave up 2 bases and J gave up 4 bases, with 20 bases separating them. The CDR3 DNA reads TGTGCCAGCAGCTTAAGCTGGGGGAATGCGGGTCGAGAGACCCAGTACTTC. It is translated as CASSLSWGNAGRETQYF.